These 24 T cell receptor beta chains were sequenced from one sample in a study of circulating and synovial CD4+ cells in juvenile arthritis. The method was immunoSEQ multiplex PCR; TCRdb's version includes in-frame clones alone and lacks a portion of them. Among over 30,000 clones listed, 90% to 95% were seen once. Sequenced input: CD4+ T cells from blood. The receptor source for this set is a human donor with juvenile idiopathic arthritis.

The genes are TRBV27 and TRBJ2-1, with D possibly being TRBD1 (5 bases). From germline, CDR1 is MNHEY and CDR2 SMNVEV (reference sequence). CDR3 length: 15 residues. V was cut by 1 base and J by 6 bases, with 13 bases left in between. CDR3 sequence (DNA): TGTGCCAGCAGTTTATTTGGCAGGGTGGGCAATGAGCAGTTCTTC. It encodes CASSLFGRVGNEQFF.

This clone was picked up one time. The rearrangement links TRBV4-1 to TRBJ1-1; D remains ambiguous. Germline lookup yields CDR1 MGHRA and CDR2 YSYEKL. The germline V and J ends were trimmed by 3 bases and 6 bases, with 5 bases remaining between them. The CDR3 length is 11 residues. The CDR3 loop reads CASSQLSEAFF. In DNA, the CDR3 is TGCGCCAGCAGCCAGTTATCTGAAGCTTTCTTT.

This chain uses TRBV14 with TRBJ1-1, with TRBD1 as a possible D gene (6 bases). The CDR3 consists of 15 residues. V was clipped by 4 bases and J by 0 bases, with 12 bases between them. The germline gives CDR1 SGHDN, CDR2 FVKESK. The CDR3 coding sequence is TGTGCCAGCAGCCGAACGGGACACCTGAACACTGAAGCTTTCTTT. This codes for CASSRTGHLNTEAFF.

This sequence joins TRBV5-3 and TRBJ2-7, with D possibly TRBD2 on 6 matching bases. TRBV5-3 is labeled an ORF, and its function is uncertain. Trimming removed 10 bases from V and 0 bases from J, with 17 bases in between. The CDR3 runs to 14 residues. CDR3: CAGNIRGNSYEQYF. CDR3 in DNA: TGTGCCGGCAATATCCGGGGGAACTCCTACGAGCAGTACTTC.

J is TRBJ2-3 and V is TRBV7-2; 12 nucleotides align to TRBD2. The CDR3 is made up of 15 amino acids. V shed 4 bases, J shed 3 bases, and the junction held 2 bases outside the gene matches. Per the germline V gene, CDR1 is SGHTA and CDR2 is FQGNSA. DNA of the CDR3: TGTGCCAGCAGCTCTAGCGGGGGGGCAACAGATACGCAGTATTTT. This encodes CASSSSGGATDTQYF.

A few counts support this clone. The chain carries TRBV5-4 and TRBJ2-4, with D possibly matching TRBD2 (7 bases). Germline V gives CDR1 SGHNT, CDR2 YYREEE (reference sequence). Trimming took 3 bases from V and 7 from J, leaving 17 bases between them. The CDR3 totals 15 residues. The CDR3 region has the DNA TGTGCCAGCAGCTCGGGGGGCGCGTTGGATAACATTCAGTACTTC. Translation: CASSSGGALDNIQYF.

The genes are TRBV5-6 and TRBJ1-1; no clear D. The CDR3 has 16 residues. Trimming left V 0 bases short and J 5 bases short, with 17 bases between. Germline lookup yields CDR1 SGHDT and CDR2 YYEEEE. The CDR3 loop reads CASSLGGGQTGTEAFF. The DNA of the CDR3 is TGTGCCAGCAGCTTGGGCGGAGGTCAAACGGGGACTGAAGCTTTCTTT.

The rearrangement links TRBV7-2 to TRBJ1-2; D is ambiguous. CDR1 and CDR2 (germline): SGHTA, FQGNSA. The CDR3 covers 11 residues. V dropped 4 bases and J dropped 8 bases, with 8 bases sitting between them. The CDR3 region has the DNA TGTGCCAGCAGCTCCAACTCGGGCTACACCTTC. Its translation: CASSSNSGYTF.

The chain joins TRBV19 to TRBJ1-1, with a possible D match to TRBD1 (5 bases). This CDR3 contains 15 residues. V was clipped by 4 bases and J by 3 bases, with 15 bases between them. Germline CDR1 LNHDA, CDR2 SQIVND (reference sequence). CDR3 bases: TGTGCCAGTAGTAGTGGGCCCGGCAGGGACACTGAAGCTTTCTTT. Translation gives CASSSGPGRDTEAFF.

The chain couples TRBV18 to TRBJ1-1; TRBD1 aligns across 7 bases. There are 12 residues in the CDR3. Per the germline V gene, CDR1 is KGHSH and CDR2 is LQKENI. The trim removed 6 bases at V and 3 bases at J, leaving 1 base unmatched. This CDR3 is CASSRGDTEAFF. CDR3 coding DNA: TGTGCCAGCTCCAGGGGGGACACTGAAGCTTTCTTT.

V gene TRBV5-3 combines with J gene TRBJ1-2, with 8 bases lining up with TRBD1. TRBV5-3 is an ORF, with its function uncertain. The CDR3 extends over 13 amino acids. V was pared by 4 bases and J by 3 bases, with 2 bases of the junction left unmatched. The CDR3, as DNA: TGTGCCAGAAGCGACAGGGGAGACTATGGCTACACCTTC. Translation: CARSDRGDYGYTF.

J is TRBJ2-1 and V is TRBV20-1; D may be TRBD2 (5 bases). The CDR3 covers 10 residues. The germline V and J ends were trimmed by 6 bases and 5 bases, with 5 bases remaining between them. Looked up from germline, CDR1 is DFQATT and CDR2 is SNEGSKA (reference sequence). The DNA of the CDR3 is TGCAGTGCGCGGGACAATGAGCAGTTCTTC. Encoded protein: CSARDNEQFF.

The V call is TRBV7-9, the J call TRBJ1-2; TRBD1 is a possible D gene (5 bases). In germline, CDR1 is SEHNR, CDR2 FQNEAQ (reference sequence). Trimming took 6 bases from V and 8 from J, leaving 19 bases between them. The CDR3 runs to 14 residues. In nucleotides, the CDR3 is TGTGCCAGCAGTCCGGGAGTCGGGGCGGAAGGCTACACCTTC. Amino acids: CASSPGVGAEGYTF.

The gene calls are TRBV19 and TRBJ2-7, with TRBD1 as a possible D gene (7 bases). Trimming cost V 4 bases and J 2 bases, with 21 bases left between them. CDR1 is LNHDA, CDR2 SQIVND, per germline (reference sequence). This CDR3 region has 17 residues. This chain's CDR3 is CASSTILTGEETYEQYF. Here the CDR3 DNA reads TGTGCCAGTAGTACAATCCTTACAGGGGAGGAGACCTACGAGCAGTACTTC.

This chain uses TRBV6-1 with TRBJ1-1, with a tentative D call TRBD1 (6 bases). Germline CDR1 reads MNHNS; CDR2 reads SASEGT. Trimming left V 7 bases short and J 0 bases short, with 12 bases between. This CDR3 comprises 14 residues. The CDR3 sequence is CASKQTGMNTEAFF. The DNA of the CDR3 is TGTGCCAGCAAACAGACAGGAATGAACACTGAAGCTTTCTTT.

This chain joins TRBV4-2 and TRBJ1-3; D remains ambiguous. This CDR3 spans 15 amino acids. CDR1 is LGHNA, CDR2 YNFKEQ, per germline. V was trimmed by 0 bases and J by 0 bases, leaving 6 bases between them. As DNA, the CDR3 is TGTGCCAGCAGCCAAGAGTACAACTCTGGAAACACCATATATTTT. Translating gives CASSQEYNSGNTIYF.

The V gene is TRBV28, the J gene TRBJ2-7, with TRBD1 as a possible D gene (5 bases). Germline V CDR1 and CDR2: MDHEN, SYDVKM. Trimming stripped 7 bases from V and 0 bases from J, with 16 bases between. The CDR3 sequence is 15 residues long. In DNA form, the CDR3 reads TGTGCCAGCACCTATAGGGGAAGGAGCTCCTACGAGCAGTACTTC. Translated: CASTYRGRSSYEQYF.

V is TRBV15 and J is TRBJ2-1, with 7 positions matching TRBD2. Looked up from germline, CDR1 is LNHNV and CDR2 is YYDKDF (reference sequence). This CDR3 has 16 residues. The junction had 7 bases not matched to a gene; V was cut back by 1 base and J by 4 bases. The CDR3 reads CATSRGREIVYNEQFF. The CDR3 nucleotides are TGTGCCACCAGCAGAGGGCGGGAGATTGTGTACAATGAGCAGTTCTTC.

The V and J genes are TRBV7-2 and TRBJ1-2; a possible D gene is TRBD1 (6 bases). The germline V gene encodes CDR1 SGHTA and CDR2 FQGNSA. This CDR3 has 17 residues. V was clipped by 4 bases and J by 2 bases, with 20 bases between them. The chain's CDR3 is CASSSRGGAVPNYGYTF. CDR3 DNA sequence: TGTGCCAGCAGCTCGAGGGGGGGCGCAGTCCCGAACTATGGCTACACCTTC. Looking up the rest from reference TRBV7-2 and TRBJ1-2 gives the full variable domain: GAGVSQSPSNKVTEKGKDVELRCDPISGHTALYWYRQSLGQGLEFLIYFQGNSAPDKSGLPSDRFSAERTGGSVSTLTIQRTQQEDSAVYLCASSSRGGAVPNYGYTFGSGTRLTVV.

This chain connects TRBV18 to TRBJ1-2; 7 bases fit TRBD1. Looked up from germline, CDR1 is KGHSH and CDR2 is LQKENI. Trimming cost V 2 bases and J 3 bases; bases outside gene matches: 6. This CDR3 has 15 amino acids. CDR3 loop: CASSPWGQPYYGYTF. CDR3 DNA: TGTGCCAGCTCACCATGGGGACAGCCCTACTATGGCTACACCTTC.

The chain carries TRBV15 and TRBJ1-2; TRBD1 agrees at 8 bases. The germline CDR1 and CDR2 sequences are LNHNV and YYDKDF (reference sequence). The trim removed 1 base at V and 4 bases at J, leaving 5 bases unmatched. This CDR3 contains 15 residues. The DNA for the CDR3 is TGTGCCACCAGCAGAGTACCGGGACAGGTCTATGGCTACACCTTC. It encodes CATSRVPGQVYGYTF.

This chain links TRBV5-1 with TRBJ2-1; 13 bases align to TRBD2. Trimming removed 4 bases from V and 8 bases from J; junction bases left unmatched: 3. This CDR3 region has 14 residues. Germline loops: CDR1 SGHRS, CDR2 YFSETQ. The CDR3 sequence: CASSPGLAGYEQFF. CDR3 nucleotide sequence: TGCGCCAGCAGCCCGGGACTAGCGGGGTATGAGCAGTTCTTC.

V gene TRBV18 combines with J gene TRBJ2-5, with 8 bases aligning to TRBD1. J gave up 4 bases and V 0 bases, and 10 bases lay outside the gene matches. This CDR3 comprises 17 residues. Germline V lookup: CDR1 KGHSH, CDR2 LQKENI. CDR3 residues: CASSPPTGGEDRETQYF. The CDR3 DNA reads as TGTGCCAGCTCACCACCCACAGGGGGTGAAGATAGAGAGACCCAGTACTTC.

The rearrangement uses TRBV19 and TRBJ2-5; 11 bases are a match to TRBD1. Losses at the gene ends were 8 bases for V and 5 bases for J; bases not matched to a gene: 10. From germline, CDR1 is LNHDA and CDR2 SQIVND (reference sequence). CDR3 length equals 15 residues. CDR3 in DNA: TGTGCCAGTGGGCGGACAGGGGGCGCTTATGAGACCCAGTACTTC. It codes for CASGRTGGAYETQYF.